This T cell receptor (beta chain) came from a study of Graves' ophthalmopathy and Graves' hyperthyroidism. Overall study findings and caveats: The 13-signature model separated ophthalmopathy from stable hyperthyroidism at roughly 90% sensitivity and roughly 80% specificity. Blood also harbored most expanded thyroid clonotypes above 0.001 frequency.

This clonotype was recorded many times. Its antigen remains unknown. Germline CDR1 is LNHDA and CDR2 is SQIVND (reference sequence). The V end was cut by 6 bases, the J end by 4 bases, with 12 bases between. The CDR3 is 13 amino acids. Researchers took RNA transcripts and amplified TCR beta CDR3 regions from them. HTBI primers served in a first-round RT-PCR, which a second-round multiplex PCR followed. TCRdb redid the calling of the multiplex PCR reads with MiXCR, one entry per CDR3 protein. The sample carries 600,000 to 700,000 distinct CDR3 sequences, roughly 41% recorded once. The sample was peripheral blood. The V call is TRBV19, the J call TRBJ1-2; D is unclear. This TCR was sampled from an adult man with Graves' ophthalmopathy. CDR3 bases: TGTGCCAGTAGCTTCCGGGAGGTCTATGGCTACACCTTC. Its translation is CASSFREVYGYTF.